Given below is one T cell receptor (beta chain) in context. As yet, its antigen is unknown. These data are taken from a study of blood T cells in healthy people across ages. Study overall: Template switching caught about one barcoded beta molecule for each two T cells. Overall study results and limits: Versus aged donors, long-lived donors had higher diversity and more naive CD4+ cells. Roughly linear age-related decline in beta diversity appeared, significant by age roughly 40.

The V gene's germline CDR1 is LGHDT and CDR2 YNNKEL (reference sequence). Trimming pared 2 bases from V and 3 bases from J, leaving 12 bases between. This CDR3 comprises 15 residues. It was with a sample-barcoded 5' primer and a J-beta primer mix that a second PCR of about 7 to 12 cycles was run. Each CDR3 protein gets one entry after TCRdb re-called the 5' RACE reads with MiXCR. This table holds about 1.5 million distinct CDR3 sequences, roughly 45% found once. This TCR was recovered from a woman aged 18-35 years in good health. Sequencing was done on a sample of blood. The genes are TRBV3-1 and TRBJ2-3; D is possibly TRBD1 or TRBD2 (5 bases each). CDR3 in amino acids: CASSQTGAGTDTQYF. The CDR3 DNA follows: TGTGCCAGCAGCCAAACCGGGGCCGGGACAGATACGCAGTATTTT.